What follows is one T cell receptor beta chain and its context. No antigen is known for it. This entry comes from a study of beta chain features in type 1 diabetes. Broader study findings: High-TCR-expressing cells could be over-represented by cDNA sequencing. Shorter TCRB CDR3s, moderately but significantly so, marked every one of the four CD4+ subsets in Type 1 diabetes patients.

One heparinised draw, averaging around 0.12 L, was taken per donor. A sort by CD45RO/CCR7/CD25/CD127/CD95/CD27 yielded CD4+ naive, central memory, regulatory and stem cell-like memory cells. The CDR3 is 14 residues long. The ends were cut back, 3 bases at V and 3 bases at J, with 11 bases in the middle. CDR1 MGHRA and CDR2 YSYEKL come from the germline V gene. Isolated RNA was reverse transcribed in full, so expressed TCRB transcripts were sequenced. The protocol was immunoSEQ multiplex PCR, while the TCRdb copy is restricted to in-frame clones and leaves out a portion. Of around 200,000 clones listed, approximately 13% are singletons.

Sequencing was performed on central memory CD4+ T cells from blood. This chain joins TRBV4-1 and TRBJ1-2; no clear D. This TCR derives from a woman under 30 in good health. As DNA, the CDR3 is TGCGCCAGCAGCCATCCCGTGTCAGACTATGGCTACACCTTC. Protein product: CASSHPVSDYGYTF.